This TCR beta chain was sequenced during a study of blood T cell repertoires in COVID-19. In the study overall: Both acute and convalescent COVID-19 samples were obtained from the United States, Italy and Spain.

The CDR3 has 15 amino acids. V lost 4 bases to trimming and J lost 3 bases, with 16 bases between them. CDR1 LNHDA and CDR2 SQIVND come from the germline V gene (reference sequence). Participants' own reports of clinical history determined their cohort assignment. Source study methods: Counts of nucleated cells, estimated from reference gene primer amplification, were obtained. This table comes from immunoSEQ multiplex PCR, and its TCRdb copy is limited to in-frame clones, with some not included. V and J calls and clone size come straight from that table; D and trimming were deduced from the DNA. The sample consists of over 200,000 clones, less than 85% of them appearing once.

The rearrangement joins TRBV19 to TRBJ2-7; D might be TRBD2 (6 bases). The receptor was isolated from a man in his 60s who had recovered from COVID-19. The sequenced sample was PBMCs or T cells enriched from blood (not recorded which). The CDR3 bases are TGTGCCAGTAGTAGGCGGGGACCCCCCAACTACGAGCAGTACTTC. Translation gives CASSRRGPPNYEQYF. The complete variable domain, with remaining parts taken from reference TRBV19 and TRBJ2-7, reads DGGITQSPKYLFRKEGQNVTLSCEQNLNHDAMYWYRQDPGQGLRLIYYSQIVNDFQKGDIAEGYSVSREKKESFPLTVTSAQKNPTAFYLCASSRRGPPNYEQYFGPGTRLTVT.